The 14 T cell receptor beta chains below were found in one sample sequenced in a study of blood T cell repertoires in COVID-19. TCRdb keeps only in-frame clones here, not all; method: immunoSEQ multiplex PCR. This table has around 230,000 clones, around four fifths appearing once. The material sequenced was peripheral blood. These receptors were obtained from a woman in her sixties or seventies with active or convalescent COVID-19.

The chain uses TRBV12-3 or TRBV12-4 and TRBJ1-1; D not resolved. This CDR3 has 11 amino acids. The V end was cut by 6 bases, the J end by 3 bases, with 5 bases between. The CDR3 loop reads CASSQYTEAFF. Here the CDR3 DNA reads TGTGCCAGCAGCCAGTACACTGAAGCTTTCTTT.

This rearrangement joins TRBV18 to TRBJ1-2; D unresolved. Deletions cut 3 bases from V and 6 bases from J, with 11 bases between. Per the germline V gene, CDR1 is KGHSH and CDR2 is LQKENI. This CDR3 is 13 amino acids long. The CDR3 loop is CASSPLAADGYTF. In DNA form, the CDR3 reads TGTGCCAGCTCACCCTTGGCGGCGGATGGCTACACCTTC.

Written as DNA, the CDR3 is TGTGCCAGCAGCCAACAGGGACAGGGCGATTCACCCCTCCACTTT. Translation gives CASSQQGQGDSPLHF. This sequence joins TRBV3-1 (or the pseudogene TRBV3-2) and TRBJ1-6; 9 positions match TRBD1. The length of the CDR3 is 15 residues. V lost 2 bases, J lost 8 bases, and 4 bases stayed unmatched. CDR1 and CDR2 from the germline V gene are LGHDT and YNNKEL (reference sequence).

This chain connects TRBV9 to TRBJ2-3; maybe TRBD2 (6 bases). CDR3 size: 12 residues. V lost 4 bases to trimming and J lost 8 bases, with 11 bases between them. Germline lookup yields CDR1 SGDLS and CDR2 YYNGEE. CDR3 coding DNA: TGTGCCAGCAGCACGGGGGATAGTACGCAGTATTTT. Its translation is CASSTGDSTQYF. Complete variable domain (other parts from reference TRBV9 and TRBJ2-3): DSGVTQTPKHLITATGQRVTLRCSPRSGDLSVYWYQQSLDQGLQFLIQYYNGEERAKGNILERFSAQQFPDLHSELNLSSLELGDSALYFCASSTGDSTQYFGPGTRLTVL.

The chain recombines TRBV19 with TRBJ1-2; 7 nucleotides match TRBD1. CDR3 length equals 13 residues. V shed 9 bases, J shed 3 bases, and the junction held 7 bases outside the gene matches. Germline V gene sequence: CDR1 LNHDA, CDR2 SQIVND (reference sequence). The CDR3 loop reads CASRGFRDYGYTF. The CDR3, as DNA: TGTGCCAGCAGGGGGTTTCGGGACTATGGCTACACCTTC. Using reference TRBV19 and TRBJ1-2 for the parts outside the CDR3, the full variable domain is DGGITQSPKYLFRKEGQNVTLSCEQNLNHDAMYWYRQDPGQGLRLIYYSQIVNDFQKGDIAEGYSVSREKKESFPLTVTSAQKNPTAFYLCASRGFRDYGYTFGSGTRLTVV.

CDR3 DNA: TGTGCCAGCAGTTTAACAGGGCTTTCTTCTCACGAGCAGTACTTC. Its translation: CASSLTGLSSHEQYF. The V call is TRBV27, the J call TRBJ2-7; tentative D call: TRBD1 (6 bases). CDR1 is MNHEY, CDR2 SMNVEV, per germline (reference sequence). CDR3 length equals 15 residues. V dropped 2 bases and J dropped 5 bases, with 16 bases sitting between them.

The chain combines TRBV30 with TRBJ1-5; TRBD1 might be the D (6 bases). Germline lookup yields CDR1 GTSNPN and CDR2 SVGIG (reference sequence). The CDR3 totals 11 residues. V was pared by 2 bases and J by 16 bases, with 15 bases between. CDR3 DNA: TGTGCCTGGAGTCGGACAGAACTGATACATTTT. Protein sequence: CAWSRTELIHF.

J is TRBJ2-3 and V is TRBV12-2; the table calls TRBD2, which could not be checked here. TRBV12-2 is assigned pseudogene status. The CDR3 totals 14 residues. The CDR3, as DNA: TGTGCAAGTCGCACGTATCCGGGGGGGGATACGCAGTATTTT. Encoded protein: CASRTYPGGDTQYF.

The V call is TRBV5-1, the J call TRBJ2-5, with 9 positions matching TRBD2. This CDR3 comprises 16 residues. From germline, CDR1 is SGHRS and CDR2 YFSETQ. V lost 9 bases to trimming and J lost 3 bases; unmatched junction nucleotides: 15. CDR3 DNA sequence: TGCGCCACCAAAAGGCGGGGGGGCGGCGCCGAAGAGACCCAGTACTTC. Translation: CATKRRGGGAEETQYF.

V gene TRBV12-3 or TRBV12-4 combines with J gene TRBJ2-7; possible D gene TRBD2, 6 bases. V lost 3 bases, J lost 4 bases, and 10 bases lay in between. The CDR3 totals 13 residues. This CDR3 reads CASSLYSGYEQYF. CDR3 coding DNA: TGTGCCAGCAGTTTGTACAGCGGGTACGAGCAGTACTTC.

This clone was observed a single time. The rearrangement uses TRBV3-1 (or the pseudogene TRBV3-2) and TRBJ2-7, with D possibly being TRBD2 (7 bases). Germline CDR1 LGHDT, CDR2 YNNKEL (reference sequence). The V end was cut by 1 base, the J end by 5 bases, with 15 bases between. This CDR3 comprises 15 residues. The CDR3 spells CASSQGGRGDHEQYF. CDR3 sequence (DNA): TGTGCCAGCAGCCAAGGGGGGAGGGGGGACCACGAGCAGTACTTC.

The DNA for the CDR3 is TGTGCCAGCAGCCAATCGGGGACAGGGTGGGAGCCCCAGCATTTT. Amino acids: CASSQSGTGWEPQHF. The V and J genes are TRBV16 and TRBJ1-5, with 9 positions matching TRBD1. The CDR3 is 15 residues long. The V gene's germline CDR1 is KGHSY and CDR2 FQNENV. J was trimmed by 8 bases and V by 0 bases; bases with no gene match: 5.

The chain recombines TRBV10-1 with TRBJ2-1; TRBD2 is a possible D gene (5 bases). This CDR3 spans 12 amino acids. Trimming took off 5 bases at V and 6 bases at J, with 8 bases between the two ends. Per germline, CDR1 WNHNN and CDR2 SYGVQD (reference sequence). CDR3 sequence: CASSTGVNEQFF. The CDR3 coding sequence is TGCGCCAGCAGTACCGGGGTCAATGAGCAGTTCTTC.

The chain is built from TRBV3-1 (or the pseudogene TRBV3-2) and TRBJ2-5, with 11 bases matching TRBD2. Germline-derived CDR1 and CDR2 are LGHDT and YNNKEL (reference sequence). The ends lost 6 bases at V and 2 bases at J; junction bases unmatched: 5. The CDR3 covers 15 residues. The CDR3 bases are TGTGCCAGCAGTTGGGGACTAGCGGAGCAAGAGACCCAGTACTTC. Its protein product is CASSWGLAEQETQYF.